The sequence of this T cell receptor (beta chain) was determined in a study of blood T cell repertoires in COVID-19. Across the whole study: From the United States, Italy and Spain came samples of acute and convalescent COVID-19. T cells, B-cell-depleted T cells, or PBMCs supplied cDNA or gDNA.

Trimming cost V 2 bases and J 8 bases; bases outside gene matches: 8. The germline V gene encodes CDR1 LGHNT and CDR2 FRNRAP. This CDR3 spans 15 amino acids. Per the study methods: It was from reference gene primer amplification that nucleated cell counts were estimated. Here immunoSEQ multiplex PCR was the method, and the copy in TCRdb shows in-frame clones only, minus some. Clonal size and the V and J genes are those of that table, whereas D and trimming came from the DNA. The table has roughly 150,000 clones, roughly 77% seen once. The chain carries TRBV12-5 and TRBJ1-4; 7 positions match TRBD1. Sequenced input: peripheral blood. The receptor was derived from a human donor in a cohort sampled during active COVID-19. The CDR3 DNA reads as TGTGCTAGTGGTTTGCCCCAGACAGGGCGAGAAAAACTGTTTTTT. As protein: CASGLPQTGREKLFF.